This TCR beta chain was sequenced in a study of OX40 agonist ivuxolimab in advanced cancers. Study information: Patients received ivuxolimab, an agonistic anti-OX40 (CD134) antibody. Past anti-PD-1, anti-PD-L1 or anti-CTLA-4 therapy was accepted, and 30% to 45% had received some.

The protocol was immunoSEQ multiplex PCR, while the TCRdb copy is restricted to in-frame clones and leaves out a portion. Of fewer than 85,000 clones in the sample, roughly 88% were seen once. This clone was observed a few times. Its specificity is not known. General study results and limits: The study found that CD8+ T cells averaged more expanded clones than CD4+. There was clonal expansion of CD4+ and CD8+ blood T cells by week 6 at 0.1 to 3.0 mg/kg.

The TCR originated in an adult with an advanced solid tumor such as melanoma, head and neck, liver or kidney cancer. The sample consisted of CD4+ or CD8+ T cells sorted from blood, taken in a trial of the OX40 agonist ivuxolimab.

Here the CDR3 DNA reads TGTGCCAGCAGTTACTCACGTGGAACCTATGGCTACACCTTC. Protein product: CASSYSRGTYGYTF. This chain connects TRBV6-5 to TRBJ1-2, with D uncertain. Between the trimmed V and J ends, which lost 0 bases and 4 bases, there was a span of 9 bases. The germline gives CDR1 MNHEY, CDR2 SVGAGI. The CDR3 sequence is 14 residues long.